What follows is one T cell receptor beta chain and its context. Its antigen is not yet known. No much larger clonotype is one base removed from it; base qualities were not supplied. This sample was taken from a study of T cells in Graves' hyperthyroidism and ophthalmopathy (dated by TCRdb to between 2018 and 2021). For the study in its entirety: Peripheral blood was collected at initial diagnosis, before any treatment. TCR V-J signatures able to tell the groups apart were searched for in a discovery cohort of 100 patients, of whom roughly 42 had Graves' ophthalmopathy and 57 had stable Graves' hyperthyroidism. Prospective prediction of ophthalmopathy was tested in an independent validation cohort consisting of 18 to 20 hyperthyroidism patients and 15 to 17 patients who later progressed to ophthalmopathy. The 100 or so discovery patients were randomly split 7:3 into training and test sets. In addition, the study compared T-cell repertoires in thyroid tissue and in blood from about 6 Graves' hyperthyroidism patients. After blood sampling, hyperthyroidism patients were treated with methimazole at a starting dose of 30 mg daily, and ophthalmopathy patients were treated with high-dose intravenous methylprednisolone. TCR Vbeta CDR3 sequencing of 130 to 150 peripheral blood samples (under 45 ophthalmopathy, 75 to 80 hyperthyroidism and roughly 17 progressor patients) is reported in the paper. Beyond this particular receptor, the publication reports: Ophthalmopathy was separated from stable hyperthyroidism by a 13 V-J signature model, with around 90% sensitivity and 81% to 82% specificity obtained in cross-validation and 80%/75% obtained in testing. In validation, progression to ophthalmopathy was predicted by the model with more than 65% sensitivity and 72.22% specificity, a median of around 6.5 months before onset. No statistical method was used to set the sample size in advance, and investigators knew the group allocation. Most expanded thyroid clonotypes (frequency above 0.001) were also detected in blood, a finding suggesting that blood repertoires may reflect thyroid immune responses.

The TCR beta CDR3 regions were amplified from RNA transcripts. The first round of RT-PCR for the TCR CDR3 was performed with the HTBI primer set and the Qiagen OneStep RT-PCR kit. Libraries were constructed in a second round of multiplex PCR, after which size selection and purification were carried out. Libraries were sequenced paired-end with 100 bp reads on an Illumina HiSeq2000. The paper's data handling went like this. SOAPnuke was used to process the raw data, removing reads that contained adapters or uncalled bases, had a mean Phred below 15, or lacked an exact match to the constant primer or identifier. High-quality paired reads were merged using COPE v1.2.5, and each unique nucleotide sequence was defined as a clonotype. Clonotypes were aligned to IMGT TRBV, TRBD and TRBJ reference segments using MiTCR v1.1. Analysis was restricted to V-J combinations with a frequency above 0.0001, which covered roughly 99% of repertoires. A TCS score was defined as the ratio of F50 (clonal expansion) to E x V (chaos), with BLOSUM62-based TCRdist applied between CDR3 peptides within each V-J. Welch's t-statistics and random forest reduced several hundred V-J features to some 14, which were used in a naive Bayes classifier (R e1071). TCRdb applied fastp at Q25 and MiXCR to the public reads, then kept only in-frame beta chains. Entries are consolidated by CDR3 protein sequence, retaining the most common genes and DNA. TCRdb, not the original authors, processed these V and J calls. This sample lists roughly 570,000 distinct CDR3 sequences; approximately 15% were detected once. Around 7.3% of the sample is taken by the ten largest.

Graves' hyperthyroidism was defined as stable when no progression to ophthalmopathy occurred over 18 months of follow-up. Hyperthyroidism patients were newly diagnosed, with disease duration under 2 months, and aged 18 to 65 years. Exclusion was applied to patients with uncontrolled infections, other autoimmune diseases, pregnancy or lactation. Diagnoses were based on clinical symptoms, serum thyroxine and TRAb, thyroid ultrasound and orbital computed tomography. PBMCs were separated from approximately 9.9 ml of fresh peripheral blood using Ficoll-Paque density gradient centrifugation. Total RNA was extracted with Trizol reagent, and quality was checked on an Agilent 2100 Bioanalyzer. Trimming at the junction amounts to 0 bases on V and 6 bases on J, and the germline ends lie 14 bases apart. From the cysteine through the phenylalanine, the CDR3 covers 16 amino acids. Just CDR3 DNA is preserved here, 48 bases in frame from base 1. Per the germline V gene, LGHNT is the CDR1 and FRNRAP is the CDR2.

The clonotype originates from a woman aged 25 to 39 with Graves' hyperthyroidism. Sequencing was carried out using blood. The chain is made from TRBV12-5 and TRBJ2-2, with TRBD2 perhaps the D gene, on 5 matching bases. The DNA is as follows: TGTGCTAGTGGTTTGGTACTGGCGGAGGTAGCCGGGGAGCTGTTTTTT. This codes for CASGLVLAEVAGELFF.